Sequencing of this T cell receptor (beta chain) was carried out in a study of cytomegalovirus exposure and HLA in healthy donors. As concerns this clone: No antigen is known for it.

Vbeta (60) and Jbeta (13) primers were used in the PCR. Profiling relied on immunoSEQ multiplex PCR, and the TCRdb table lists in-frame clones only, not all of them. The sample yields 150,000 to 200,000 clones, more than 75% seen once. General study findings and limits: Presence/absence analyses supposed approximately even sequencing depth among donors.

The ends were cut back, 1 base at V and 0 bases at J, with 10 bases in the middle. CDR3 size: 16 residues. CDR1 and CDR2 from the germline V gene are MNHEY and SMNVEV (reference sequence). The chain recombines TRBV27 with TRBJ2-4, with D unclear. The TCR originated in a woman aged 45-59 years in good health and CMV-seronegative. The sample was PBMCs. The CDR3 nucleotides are TGTGCCAGCAGTTTATGGGCAGCTCTAGCCAAAAACATTCAGTACTTC. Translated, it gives CASSLWAALAKNIQYF.